This T cell receptor beta chain was sequenced during a study of shared clonotypes between healthy human individuals. Turning to the study itself: The plates for each donor numbered three CD4 naive, three CD4 memory, two CD8 naive and one CD8 memory. Study-wide points: What naive subsets generally showed was a larger estimated richness than memory subsets showed.

With respect to this clone: The antigen is unknown.

The CDR3 extends over 15 amino acids. Per the germline V gene, CDR1 is SGDLS and CDR2 is YYNGEE. V lost 3 bases to trimming and J lost 4 bases, with 15 bases between them. Splitting of CD4+ cells produced CD45RA+ naive and CD45RA-negative memory subsets. Sequencing used immunoSEQ multiplex PCR; TCRdb keeps in-frame clones, though not all of them. This sample has 1,400,000 or so clones, with 98% found just once. Sequenced material: naive CD4+ T cells sorted from blood. Indicated subset: CD45RA+ positively selected. The chain uses TRBV9 and TRBJ2-3; tentative D call: TRBD2 (6 bases). This TCR was sampled from a man aged 25-45 years in good health. This CDR3 reads CASSAPEGLADTQYF. The CDR3 DNA is TGTGCCAGCAGCGCGCCGGAGGGCCTCGCAGATACGCAGTATTTT.